Listed below are T cell receptor beta chains from one sample, sequenced in a study of identical twins. TCRdb reprocessed the 5' RACE reads via MiXCR and lists one record per CDR3 protein. The sample carries a few hundred thousand distinct CDR3 sequences, approximately 8.8% recorded once. Material: naive T cells sorted from blood. The receptors originated from a woman aged 45-65 years in good health. The CDR3 runs from the conserved cysteine through the conserved F or W. A D gene is named only where the DNA matches it firmly. Clone size is shown for a subset of rows, as once, few, many or a class of expanded clone.

j_call	d_call	clone_size	v_call	cdr3_length	cdr3_aa	cdr3_nt
TRBJ2-3	TRBD2	few	TRBV5-1	15	CASSLASGTSDTQYF	TGCGCCAGCAGCTTGGCTAGCGGGACCTCAGATACGCAGTATTTT
TRBJ2-2	.	few	TRBV5-6	14	CASRRTSYTGELFF	TGTGCCAGCAGGCGAACTAGCTACACCGGGGAGCTGTTTTTT
TRBJ1-1	TRBD1	many	TRBV4-1	16	CASSQGRWQGVIEAFF	TGCGCCAGCAGCCAAGGCAGGTGGCAGGGGGTTATTGAAGCTTTCTTT
TRBJ1-5	TRBD1	few	TRBV19	15	CASSMGQGGGQPQHF	TGTGCCAGTAGTATGGGACAGGGGGGCGGTCAGCCCCAGCATTTT
TRBJ1-5	TRBD1	few	TRBV25-1	16	CASSQTGTSTNQPQHF	TGTGCCAGCAGCCAGACAGGGACGTCAACTAATCAGCCCCAGCATTTT
TRBJ2-1	TRBD1	few	TRBV9	17	CASSVARRTGADNEQFF	TGTGCCAGCAGCGTAGCCCGAAGGACAGGGGCGGACAATGAGCAGTTCTTC
TRBJ2-2	.	many	TRBV5-1	13	CASSLARAGELFF	TGCGCCAGCAGCTTGGCCAGAGCCGGGGAGCTGTTTTTT
TRBJ2-3	TRBD2	many	TRBV27	15	CASSPREGSTDTQYF	TGTGCCAGCAGTCCACGGGAGGGTAGCACAGATACGCAGTATTTT
TRBJ2-2	TRBD1	many	TRBV28	17	CASSFPRTGLNTGELFF	TGTGCCAGCAGTTTTCCTCGGACAGGGCTAAACACCGGGGAGCTGTTTTTT
TRBJ2-3	.	.	TRBV15	15	CATSRDGLATDTQYF	TGTGCCACCAGCAGAGACGGACTTGCTACAGATACGCAGTATTTT
TRBJ2-4	TRBD1	few	TRBV24-1	14	CATSETGTGNIQYF	TGTGCCACCAGTGAGACCGGGACAGGAAACATTCAGTACTTC
TRBJ2-1	.	many	TRBV12-3/TRBV12-4	14	CASSPQALHNEQFF	TGTGCCAGCAGCCCCCAGGCCCTCCACAATGAGCAGTTCTTC
TRBJ1-2	.	.	TRBV7-9	13	CASSLGVIYGYTF	TGTGCCAGCAGCTTAGGAGTTATCTATGGCTACACCTTC
TRBJ2-1	TRBD2	many	TRBV15	19	CATSREPLVLAGDYNEQFF	TGTGCCACCAGCAGAGAACCTCTCGTGCTAGCGGGAGATTACAATGAGCAGTTCTTC
TRBJ2-3	.	few	TRBV2	14	CASSEGRSTDTQYF	TGTGCCAGCAGTGAAGGACGAAGCACAGATACGCAGTATTTT
TRBJ2-1	.	.	TRBV3-1	17	CASSQGRRGAAYNEQFF	TGTGCCAGCAGCCAAGGCCGTCGGGGGGCCGCCTACAATGAGCAGTTCTTC
TRBJ2-2	TRBD2	few	TRBV10-3	17	CAISDEDGRANTGELFF	TGTGCCATCAGTGATGAGGACGGGAGGGCGAACACCGGGGAGCTGTTTTTT
TRBJ2-5	.	.	TRBV19	14	CASSLNRVGETQYF	TGTGCCAGTAGTCTGAACAGGGTAGGGGAGACCCAGTACTTC
TRBJ2-3	TRBD2	.	TRBV3-1	15	CASRPQAGGGDTQYF	TGTGCCAGCAGGCCCCAAGCGGGAGGTGGAGATACGCAGTATTTT
TRBJ2-5	TRBD1	few	TRBV6-1	14	CASSEDRVGETQYF	TGTGCCAGCAGCGAGGACAGGGTAGGAGAGACCCAGTACTTC
TRBJ2-7	.	few	TRBV5-1	18	CASSLGFGGPYLPYEQYF	TGCGCCAGCAGCTTAGGGTTTGGGGGCCCCTACCTCCCCTACGAGCAGTACTTC
TRBJ1-3	TRBD1	.	TRBV15	15	CATSETGVPGNTIYF	TGTGCCACCAGCGAGACAGGGGTTCCTGGAAACACCATATATTTT